A single sample is the source of the 23 T cell receptor beta chains below, sequenced in a study of T-cell memory formation after mild COVID-19. TCRdb analysed the 5' RACE reads with MiXCR anew, one entry per CDR3 protein. Of hundreds of thousands of distinct CDR3 sequences in the sample, around 20% were seen once. Input material: PBMCs or a T cell subset sorted from them (not recorded which). The receptors stem from an adult woman who had mild COVID-19 (a few samples of this study predate the infection). Cell type and time point are not known.

The rearrangement links TRBV5-5 to TRBJ1-5, with D perhaps matching TRBD1 (6 bases). Germline CDR1 is SGHKS and CDR2 is YYEKEE (reference sequence). V lost 0 bases and J lost 4, with 11 bases in between. The CDR3 has 15 residues. CDR3 nucleotides: TGTGCCAGCAGCTTGGATGGACAGCGAAATCAGCCCCAGCATTTT. Amino acids: CASSLDGQRNQPQHF.

This sequence joins TRBV20-1 and TRBJ1-2; tentative D call: TRBD1 (6 bases). The CDR3 is 15 amino acids. Germline CDR1 DFQATT, CDR2 SNEGSKA (reference sequence). The V end lost 1 base, the J end lost 0 bases, and 12 bases lay between the germline ends. CDR3 nucleotide sequence: TGCAGTGCTAGAGGTGCAGGGGCCTCTAACTATGGCTACACCTTC. This sequence encodes CSARGAGASNYGYTF.

This clonotype showed up just a few times. The chain joins TRBV12-3 or TRBV12-4 to TRBJ1-2, with D tentatively TRBD1 (5 bases). The CDR3 is 12 amino acids. V was pared by 6 bases and J by 8 bases, with 13 bases between. The CDR3 region has the DNA TGTGCCAGCAGGACGATGGGGGACGGCTACACCTTC. The encoded protein is CASRTMGDGYTF.

The J gene is TRBJ2-7, the V gene TRBV20-1; 8 nucleotides match TRBD2. Germline CDR1 and CDR2: DFQATT and SNEGSKA (reference sequence). The CDR3 totals 14 residues. V was clipped by 3 bases and J by 3 bases; unmatched bases: 7. In DNA, the CDR3 is TGCAGTGCTAGTTATATACTAGCGGACTACGAGCAGTACTTC. It yields the protein CSASYILADYEQYF.

This clonotype was found a few times. This chain links TRBV5-1 with TRBJ2-7; the D is unclear. The CDR3 spans 13 residues. The germline gives CDR1 SGHRS, CDR2 YFSETQ. Trimming removed 4 bases from V and 3 bases from J, with 11 bases in between. CDR3 protein: CASSTPERYEQYF. The CDR3 coding sequence is TGCGCCAGCAGCACCCCGGAACGCTACGAGCAGTACTTC.

This clonotype came up a few times. This rearrangement joins TRBV7-2 to TRBJ2-5; TRBD2 matches at 9 bases. This CDR3 contains 16 residues. Germline V gene lookup returns CDR1 SGHTA and CDR2 FQGNSA. The J segment lost 1 base and the V segment lost 2 bases, leaving 5 bases of the junction unmatched. CDR3 DNA: TGTGCCAGCAGCTTAAGGCGGGGGGGAGTCCAAGAGACCCAGTACTTC. Residues: CASSLRRGGVQETQYF.

This clonotype was found a few times. The rearrangement uses TRBV5-1 and TRBJ2-2, with D possibly matching TRBD1 (6 bases). The CDR3 is 12 residues long. With 6 bases removed from V and 6 bases from J, the gap between germline ends came to 9 bases. Germline-derived CDR1 and CDR2 are SGHRS and YFSETQ. CDR3 region: CASKGGSGELFF. In nucleotides, the CDR3 is TGCGCCAGCAAAGGGGGTTCCGGGGAGCTGTTTTTT. The whole variable domain, filled in from reference TRBV5-1 and TRBJ2-2, reads KAGVTQTPRYLIKTRGQQVTLSCSPISGHRSVSWYQQTPGQGLQFLFEYFSETQRNKGNFPGRFSGRQFSNSRSEMNVSTLELGDSALYLCASKGGSGELFFGEGSRLTVL.

The chain recombines TRBV5-1 with TRBJ1-1, with 9 bases fitting TRBD1. J was trimmed by 4 bases and V by 1 base; bases with no gene match: 8. CDR1 is SGHRS, CDR2 YFSETQ, per germline. CDR3 length: 16 amino acids. The CDR3 sequence is CASSLWTGAMGTEAFF. The CDR3 nucleotides are TGCGCCAGCAGCTTGTGGACAGGGGCCATGGGCACTGAAGCTTTCTTT. Filled out from reference TRBV5-1 and TRBJ1-1, the complete variable domain reads KAGVTQTPRYLIKTRGQQVTLSCSPISGHRSVSWYQQTPGQGLQFLFEYFSETQRNKGNFPGRFSGRQFSNSRSEMNVSTLELGDSALYLCASSLWTGAMGTEAFFGQGTRLTVV.

The chain combines TRBV6-2 or TRBV6-3 with TRBJ1-1; D may be TRBD1 (6 bases). V was cut by 5 bases and J by 10 bases, with 17 bases left in between. The CDR3 has 13 residues. Per germline, CDR1 MNHEY and CDR2 SVGEGT. The chain's CDR3 is CASSPERGFPAFF. In DNA, the CDR3 is TGTGCCAGCAGTCCGGAGAGGGGGTTCCCAGCTTTCTTT.

The rearrangement uses TRBV7-2 and TRBJ2-1; 10 bases are a match to TRBD1. This CDR3 is built from 15 residues. Germline assignment: CDR1 SGHTA and CDR2 FQGNSA. V shed 5 bases and J 0 bases; nucleotides not matched to a gene: 1. The CDR3 DNA reads TGTGCCAGCAGCAGGACAGGGGGCTCCTACAATGAGCAGTTCTTC. Translated: CASSRTGGSYNEQFF.

This clonotype was counted only a few times. The J gene is TRBJ2-1, the V gene TRBV10-3; 10 bases are shared with TRBD2. Germline CDR1 ENHRY, CDR2 SYGVKD. V shed 3 bases and J 6 bases; nucleotides not matched to a gene: 5. This CDR3 is 15 amino acids long. The CDR3 DNA reads as TGTGCCATCAGTGATAGCGGGGGGCGAAGCAATGAGCAGTTCTTC. Amino acid sequence: CAISDSGGRSNEQFF.

This clonotype was picked up a small number of times. The J gene is TRBJ2-2, the V gene TRBV24-1; TRBD2 matches at 9 bases. Germline CDR1 and CDR2: KGHDR and SFDVKD. This CDR3 spans 16 amino acids. Germline trimming cut 4 bases from V and 6 bases from J; bases unmatched to any gene: 8. Written as DNA, the CDR3 is TGTGCCACCAGTGACCATAGCGGGAGCATGCCCGGGGAGCTGTTTTTT. Translating it yields CATSDHSGSMPGELFF.

This clonotype was found a few times. The gene calls are TRBV9 and TRBJ1-1; 8 nucleotides agree with TRBD1. The V gene end was trimmed by 0 bases and the J gene end by 0 bases; junction bases not matched to a gene: 1. The germline gives CDR1 SGDLS, CDR2 YYNGEE. There are 15 residues in the CDR3. DNA for the CDR3: TGTGCCAGCAGCGTAGGGGACAGGATGAACACTGAAGCTTTCTTT. Its protein product is CASSVGDRMNTEAFF.

This clonotype was observed a single time. This chain uses TRBV7-9 with TRBJ1-2; maybe TRBD1 (5 bases). This CDR3 is built from 14 residues. Germline CDR1 is SEHNR and CDR2 is FQNEAQ (reference sequence). Trimming stripped 5 bases from V and 13 bases from J, with 23 bases between. This CDR3 reads CASSPPLGVAYCTF. The CDR3 nucleotides read TGTGCCAGCAGCCCTCCCTTGGGGGTTGCCTACTGCACCTTC.

This clonotype was picked up a small number of times. This chain uses TRBV7-9 with TRBJ1-2; 7 bases line up with TRBD1. V lost 6 bases to trimming and J lost 2 bases; unmatched junction nucleotides: 9. The CDR3 extends over 15 amino acids. Germline V gene lookup returns CDR1 SEHNR and CDR2 FQNEAQ (reference sequence). CDR3 in amino acids: CASRSTGVLNYGYTF. CDR3 nucleotides: TGTGCCAGCAGATCAACAGGGGTCCTAAACTATGGCTACACCTTC.

This clonotype came up a few times. This chain connects TRBV4-2 to TRBJ2-7; 16 nucleotides match TRBD2. This CDR3 is 16 amino acids long. V was pared by 4 bases and J by 7 bases, with 7 bases of the junction left unmatched. Germline CDR1 is LGHNA and CDR2 is YNFKEQ. CDR3 residues: CASSPGGLAGGGEQYF. The CDR3 region has the DNA TGTGCCAGCAGCCCGGGGGGACTAGCGGGAGGGGGTGAGCAGTACTTC.

This clonotype has a handful of counts. Because the CDR3's place on the DNA is in doubt, the DNA is left out and the CDR3 is given as listed by TCRdb. The chain joins TRBV7-5 to TRBJ1-1; the table's D call TRBD1 went unverified against the DNA. TRBV7-5 counts as a pseudogene. The CDR3 length is 16 residues, termini included. The CDR3 sequence: CISVSEALDREYWAFF.

This clonotype was detected only a few times. The rearrangement joins TRBV7-9 to TRBJ2-7, with 7 positions matching TRBD2. The CDR3 is 14 amino acids. The V segment lost 4 bases and the J segment 3 bases; nucleotides outside the gene matches: 6. Germline CDR1 SEHNR, CDR2 FQNEAQ (reference sequence). The CDR3 region is CASSWGGTNYEQYF. The CDR3 coding sequence is TGTGCCAGCAGCTGGGGGGGGACTAACTACGAGCAGTACTTC.

The rearrangement uses TRBV27 and TRBJ1-5; TRBD1 might be the D (5 bases). Germline assignment: CDR1 MNHEY and CDR2 SMNVEV (reference sequence). The CDR3 runs to 15 residues. The ends were cut back, 6 bases at V and 2 bases at J, with 14 bases in the middle. CDR3 DNA: TGTGCCAGCAGCGACGCATGGGGGGGCAATCAGCCCCAGCATTTT. It yields the protein CASSDAWGGNQPQHF.

By frequency in the sample, this clonotype is large. V usage is TRBV25-1 and J usage is TRBJ1-2; D might be TRBD1 (5 bases). V was clipped by 2 bases and J by 3 bases, with 13 bases between them. The V gene's germline CDR1 is MGHDK and CDR2 SYGVNS. This CDR3 region has 15 residues. The CDR3 coding sequence is TGTGCCAGCAGTGAAACTGCAGAAGGGGACTATGGCTACACCTTC. It encodes CASSETAEGDYGYTF.

The chain recombines TRBV7-6 with TRBJ2-2; the match to TRBD2 covers 8 bases. Germline V gene data show CDR1 as SGHVS and CDR2 as FNYEAQ. The J segment lost 1 base and the V segment lost 0 bases, leaving 4 bases of the junction unmatched. This CDR3 spans 17 amino acids. The CDR3 sequence: CASSLASGLGNTGELFF. The DNA of the CDR3 is TGTGCCAGCAGCTTAGCCTCGGGACTAGGGAACACCGGGGAGCTGTTTTTT.

Here the CDR3 reads CASSRTGGAYVRPQHF. As DNA, the CDR3 is TGTGCCAGCAGCCGGACAGGGGGCGCATATGTACGGCCCCAGCATTTT. The rearrangement links TRBV6-2 or TRBV6-3 to TRBJ1-5, with 11 nucleotides matching TRBD1. This CDR3 is built from 16 residues. CDR1 MNHEY and CDR2 SVGEGT come from the germline V gene. Germline trimming cut 6 bases from V and 9 bases from J; bases unmatched to any gene: 13.

This chain uses TRBV15 with TRBJ1-5; D is perhaps TRBD1 (6 bases). Germline CDR1 reads LNHNV; CDR2 reads YYDKDF (reference sequence). This CDR3 has 14 amino acids. V shed 5 bases and J shed 10 bases, with 18 bases lying between them. For the CDR3, the DNA is TGTGCCACCAGCTCCCGGGACACGGTCTACCCCCAGCATTTT. Protein sequence: CATSSRDTVYPQHF. The whole variable domain, filled in from reference TRBV15 and TRBJ1-5, reads DAMVIQNPRYQVTQFGKPVTLSCSQTLNHNVMYWYQQKSSQAPKLLFHYYDKDFNNEADTPDNFQSRRPNTSFCFLDIRSPGLGDTAMYLCATSSRDTVYPQHFGDGTRLSIL.